This T cell receptor beta chain comes out of a study of beta chain features in type 1 diabetes. Turning to the study itself: Examination covered roughly 100,000,000 sorted cells spanning all samples.

This clone was seen only a few times. Its matching antigen is unknown. The authors reverse transcribed all of the isolated RNA, so sequencing captured expressed TCRB transcripts. The protocol was immunoSEQ multiplex PCR, while the TCRdb copy is restricted to in-frame clones and leaves out a portion. The sample shows under 250,000 clones, about 14% of them seen only once. Findings of the study overall: The naive, central memory and Treg TCRB repertoires showed an apparent similarity that was greater among patients than among healthy donors.

The germline V gene encodes CDR1 SQVTM and CDR2 ANQGSEA. J gave up 1 base and V 5 bases, and 12 bases lay outside the gene matches. This CDR3 is 16 amino acids long. The sample was naive CD4+ T cells from blood. This TCR came from a woman between 40 and 50 years old in good health. This chain links TRBV29-1 with TRBJ2-7; 9 nucleotides agree with TRBD1. The CDR3, as DNA: TGCAGCGTTTCCCTCGCGCACGGACAGGGGTCCTACGAGCAGTACTTC. Translation: CSVSLAHGQGSYEQYF.